A single sample gave rise to the 17 T cell receptor beta chains below, sequenced in a study of T cells in Graves' hyperthyroidism and ophthalmopathy. RNA transcripts provided the source from which TCR beta CDR3 regions were amplified. When the TCR CDR3 underwent first-round RT-PCR, the HTBI primer set was used. TCRdb ran MiXCR on the multiplex PCR reads and lists one entry per CDR3 protein. Of about 400,000 distinct CDR3 sequences listed, under 15% are singletons. Sequencing was performed on blood. The receptors come from a woman aged 25 to 39 with Graves' hyperthyroidism.

This clonotype appeared a few times. The chain combines TRBV7-8 with TRBJ1-2; D is undetermined. With 2 bases removed from V and 6 bases from J, the gap between germline ends came to 7 bases. The CDR3 length is 12 residues. CDR1 SGHVS and CDR2 FQNEAQ come from the germline V gene. In DNA form, the CDR3 reads TGTGCCAGCAGCTTAAGAGGGAATGGCTACACCTTC. Translating it yields CASSLRGNGYTF.

This chain links TRBV7-9 with TRBJ2-6, with D possibly matching TRBD2 (7 bases). In germline, CDR1 is SEHNR, CDR2 FQNEAQ (reference sequence). V was pared by 3 bases and J by 8 bases, with 14 bases between. This CDR3 contains 15 residues. The CDR3 loop reads CASSFGGAGTNVLTF. The CDR3 DNA sequence: TGTGCCAGCAGCTTTGGGGGGGCGGGGACCAACGTCCTGACTTTC.

This clonotype was counted ten times or more. The chain recombines TRBV20-1 with TRBJ2-1; 7 bases are a match to TRBD2. Looked up from germline, CDR1 is DFQATT and CDR2 is SNEGSKA (reference sequence). The CDR3 spans 14 residues. Germline trimming cut 1 base from V and 7 bases from J; bases unmatched to any gene: 7. The CDR3 DNA follows: TGCAGTGCTAGAGGACTAGCTCAGATAAATGAGCAGTTCTTC. Amino acid sequence: CSARGLAQINEQFF.

The chain has TRBV27 and TRBJ1-1; 8 positions match TRBD1. The CDR3 extends over 14 amino acids. Germline V gene data show CDR1 as MNHEY and CDR2 as SMNVEV (reference sequence). V shed 8 bases, J shed 4 bases, and the junction held 9 bases outside the gene matches. In DNA, the CDR3 is TGTGCCAGCCGGTTCAGGGGGCTCGGCACTGAAGCTTTCTTT. It translates to CASRFRGLGTEAFF.

This clonotype was counted between two and nine times. CDR3: CASDRKEASQGDEQYF. In DNA, the CDR3 is TGTGCCAGCGATAGAAAAGAAGCAAGCCAGGGTGACGAGCAGTACTTC. The chain links TRBV2 to TRBJ2-7, with D possibly TRBD1 on 5 matching bases. The germline V gene has CDR1 SNHLY and CDR2 FYNNEI. V lost 8 bases, J lost 5 bases, and 25 bases lay in between. The length of the CDR3 is 16 residues.

This clonotype was seen only a few times. This chain uses TRBV5-1 with TRBJ2-7; tentatively, D is TRBD2 (5 bases). Trimming removed 4 bases from V and 5 bases from J, with 19 bases in between. The length of the CDR3 is 15 residues. CDR1 and CDR2 from the germline V gene are SGHRS and YFSETQ. CDR3 residues: CASSLRLGSRNEQYF. The CDR3 DNA reads TGCGCCAGCAGCCTGCGGCTGGGGAGTAGGAACGAGCAGTACTTC. Filled out from reference TRBV5-1 and TRBJ2-7, the complete variable domain reads KAGVTQTPRYLIKTRGQQVTLSCSPISGHRSVSWYQQTPGQGLQFLFEYFSETQRNKGNFPGRFSGRQFSNSRSEMNVSTLELGDSALYLCASSLRLGSRNEQYFGPGTRLTVT.

This clonotype was recorded a few times. The CDR3 sequence is CSANSGTASTDTQYF. CDR3 DNA sequence: TGCAGTGCTAATTCAGGGACTGCTAGCACAGATACGCAGTATTTT. The chain employs TRBV20-1 and TRBJ2-3, with TRBD2 as a possible D gene (6 bases). CDR3 length: 15 amino acids. V was cut by 4 bases and J by 0 bases, with 14 bases left in between. Germline V lookup: CDR1 DFQATT, CDR2 SNEGSKA (reference sequence).

This rearrangement joins TRBV5-6 to TRBJ1-3; D may be TRBD1 (5 bases). CDR3 length equals 17 residues. Per the germline V gene, CDR1 is SGHDT and CDR2 is YYEEEE. V dropped 4 bases and J dropped 2 bases, with 19 bases sitting between them. CDR3: CASSPLRDLQTGNTIYF. The DNA for the CDR3 is TGTGCCAGCAGCCCGCTCCGGGACCTACAAACTGGAAACACCATATATTTT.

This clonotype was recorded many times. The V and J genes are TRBV2 and TRBJ1-1; 7 bases are shared with TRBD1. The CDR3 is made up of 12 amino acids. In germline, CDR1 is SNHLY, CDR2 FYNNEI. V was pared by 6 bases and J by 5 bases, with 3 bases of the junction left unmatched. The CDR3 DNA follows: TGTGCCAGCAGACAGGGGAGAACTGAAGCTTTCTTT. This sequence encodes CASRQGRTEAFF.

The sample holds a few counts of this clonotype. J is TRBJ2-3 and V is TRBV5-6; perhaps TRBD1 as D (5 bases). With 4 bases removed from V and 3 bases from J, the gap between germline ends came to 9 bases. Per germline, CDR1 SGHDT and CDR2 YYEEEE. The CDR3 runs to 13 residues. CDR3 DNA sequence: TGTGCCAGCAGCCTGGACACTACAGATACGCAGTATTTT. This gives the protein CASSLDTTDTQYF.

The chain couples TRBV6-2 or TRBV6-3 to TRBJ1-5; TRBD1 agrees at 10 bases. This CDR3 is built from 20 residues. Germline V gene data show CDR1 as MNHEY and CDR2 as SVGEGT. The V segment lost 2 bases and the J segment 3 bases; nucleotides outside the gene matches: 16. This CDR3 reads CASSYVREGQGRAANQPQHF. The DNA for the CDR3 is TGTGCCAGCAGTTACGTAAGAGAGGGACAGGGGAGGGCGGCCAATCAGCCCCAGCATTTT.

In this sample, this clonotype turned up many times. The chain employs TRBV14 and TRBJ2-1; 12 positions agree with TRBD2. V was clipped by 5 bases and J by 9 bases; unmatched bases: 2. CDR1 is SGHDN, CDR2 FVKESK, per germline. The CDR3 loop spans 13 amino acids. The CDR3 DNA reads TGTGCCAGCAGCAGGACTAGCGGGACTGAGCAGTTCTTC. Residues: CASSRTSGTEQFF.

The rearrangement uses TRBV12-3 or TRBV12-4 and TRBJ2-7; 7 bases line up with TRBD2. CDR3 size: 15 residues. The V gene end was trimmed by 6 bases and the J gene end by 4 bases; junction bases not matched to a gene: 12. The CDR3 DNA is TGTGCCAGCAGCCCTCGGACTGGCGGGGGTTACGAGCAGTACTTC. Translating it yields CASSPRTGGGYEQYF.

The V and J genes are TRBV4-1 and TRBJ1-3; 8 nucleotides match TRBD1. J lost 1 base, V lost 1 base, and 6 bases had no gene match. CDR3 size: 17 residues. Germline loops: CDR1 MGHRA, CDR2 YSYEKL. Here the CDR3 reads CASSQGGQGLSGNTIYF. As DNA, the CDR3 is TGCGCCAGCAGCCAAGGAGGACAGGGTCTTTCTGGAAACACCATATATTTT.

The CDR3 region is CAISIQQGDYGYTF. In DNA, the CDR3 is TGTGCCATCAGTATCCAACAGGGGGACTATGGCTACACCTTC. The chain uses TRBV10-3 and TRBJ1-2, with TRBD1 matching 8 bases. CDR3 length equals 14 residues. Germline CDR1 is ENHRY and CDR2 is SYGVKD. The ends lost 5 bases at V and 3 bases at J; junction bases unmatched: 5.

This clonotype was found many times. This chain uses TRBV5-6 with TRBJ2-5, with 7 bases lining up with TRBD1. After removal of 1 base from V and 3 bases from J, the junction contained 3 bases not matched to a gene. Germline loops: CDR1 SGHDT, CDR2 YYEEEE. The CDR3 runs 14 residues. For the CDR3, the DNA is TGTGCCAGCAGCTTGACAGGGGAAAAAGAGACCCAGTACTTC. Its translation: CASSLTGEKETQYF.

There are a few counts of this clonotype. V and J are TRBV14 and TRBJ1-3, with 8 positions matching TRBD1. Trimming took 5 bases from V and 4 from J; bases not matched to a gene: 4. Germline lookup yields CDR1 SGHDN and CDR2 FVKESK. This CDR3 has 14 residues. CDR3 in amino acids: CASSFGTGGNTIYF. DNA for the CDR3: TGTGCCAGCAGCTTCGGGACAGGCGGAAACACCATATATTTT. Full variable domain (remainder filled in from reference TRBV14 and TRBJ1-3): EAGVTQFPSHSVIEKGQTVTLRCDPISGHDNLYWYRRVMGKEIKFLLHFVKESKQDESGMPNNRFLAERTGGTYSTLKVQPAELEDSGVYFCASSFGTGGNTIYFGEGSWLTVV.